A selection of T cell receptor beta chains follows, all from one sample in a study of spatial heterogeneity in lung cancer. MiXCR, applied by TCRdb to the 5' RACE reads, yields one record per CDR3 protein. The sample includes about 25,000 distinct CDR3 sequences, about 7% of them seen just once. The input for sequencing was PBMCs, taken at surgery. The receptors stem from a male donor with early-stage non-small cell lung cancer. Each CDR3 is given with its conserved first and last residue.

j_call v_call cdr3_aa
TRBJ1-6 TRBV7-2 CASSIGRYNSPLHF
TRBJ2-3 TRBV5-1 CASSLQPSTDTQYF
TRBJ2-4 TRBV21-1 CASSLADRLAKNIQYF
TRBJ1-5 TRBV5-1 CASSLGAGTGHQPQHF
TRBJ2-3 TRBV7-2 CASSLDHGTDTQYF
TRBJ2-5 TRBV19 CASSTRQGGEKTQYF
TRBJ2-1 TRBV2 CASSEEESSYNEQFF
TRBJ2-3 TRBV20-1 CSARGAGFEHTQYF
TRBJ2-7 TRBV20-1 CSARTGVAYEQYF
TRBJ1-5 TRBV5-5 CASSLAAGRRNQPQHF
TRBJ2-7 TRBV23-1 CASSPQGRPYEQYF
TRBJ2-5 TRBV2 CASRRLRGDQETQYF
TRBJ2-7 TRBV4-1 CASSQRLGDEQYF
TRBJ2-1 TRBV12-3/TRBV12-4 CASSLLAASNEQFF
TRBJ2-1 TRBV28 CASRTTGALDNEQFF
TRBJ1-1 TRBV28 CASSFFMNTEAFF
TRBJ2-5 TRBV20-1 CSARPGPNQETQYF